Included here is one TCR beta chain sequence, with context. This CDR3 region has 15 residues. CDR1 and CDR2 from the germline V gene are SGHRS and YFSETQ. The ends were cut back, 0 bases at V and 0 bases at J, with 7 bases in the middle. Original processing methods: Amplification of reference gene primers provided the estimated nucleated cell counts. Some clones are missing from TCRdb's copy, which holds only in-frame ones; the method was immunoSEQ multiplex PCR. V, J and clone size reflect that table, while D and trimming were determined from the DNA. The repertoire consists of 340,000 or so clones, with around 87% occurring once and the leading ten covering 1%. This entry comes from a study of blood T cell repertoires in COVID-19. About the research overall: COVID-19 samples from acute and convalescent phases originated in the United States, Italy and Spain.

The rearrangement uses TRBV5-1 and TRBJ1-5; D is ambiguous. The clonotype comes from a man aged 50-60 years with active or convalescent COVID-19. The sample taken for sequencing was peripheral blood. The CDR3 loop reads CASSLAGDSNQPQHF. CDR3 nucleotides: TGCGCCAGCAGCTTGGCCGGGGATAGCAATCAGCCCCAGCATTTT.